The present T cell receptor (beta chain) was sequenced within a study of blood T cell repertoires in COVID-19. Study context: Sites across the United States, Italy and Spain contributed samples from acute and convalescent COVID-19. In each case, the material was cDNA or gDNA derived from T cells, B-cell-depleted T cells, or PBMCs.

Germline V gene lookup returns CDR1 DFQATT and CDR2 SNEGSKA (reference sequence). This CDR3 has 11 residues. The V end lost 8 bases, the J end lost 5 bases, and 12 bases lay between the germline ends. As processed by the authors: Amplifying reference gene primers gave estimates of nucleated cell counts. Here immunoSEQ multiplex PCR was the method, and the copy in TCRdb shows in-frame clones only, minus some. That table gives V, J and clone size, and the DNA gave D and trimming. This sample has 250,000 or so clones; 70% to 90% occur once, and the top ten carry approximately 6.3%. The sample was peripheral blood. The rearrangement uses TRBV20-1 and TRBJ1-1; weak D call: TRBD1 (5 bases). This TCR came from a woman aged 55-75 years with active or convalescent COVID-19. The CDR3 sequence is CSPFGGTEAFF. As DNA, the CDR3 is TGCAGTCCGTTTGGGGGGACTGAAGCTTTCTTT.